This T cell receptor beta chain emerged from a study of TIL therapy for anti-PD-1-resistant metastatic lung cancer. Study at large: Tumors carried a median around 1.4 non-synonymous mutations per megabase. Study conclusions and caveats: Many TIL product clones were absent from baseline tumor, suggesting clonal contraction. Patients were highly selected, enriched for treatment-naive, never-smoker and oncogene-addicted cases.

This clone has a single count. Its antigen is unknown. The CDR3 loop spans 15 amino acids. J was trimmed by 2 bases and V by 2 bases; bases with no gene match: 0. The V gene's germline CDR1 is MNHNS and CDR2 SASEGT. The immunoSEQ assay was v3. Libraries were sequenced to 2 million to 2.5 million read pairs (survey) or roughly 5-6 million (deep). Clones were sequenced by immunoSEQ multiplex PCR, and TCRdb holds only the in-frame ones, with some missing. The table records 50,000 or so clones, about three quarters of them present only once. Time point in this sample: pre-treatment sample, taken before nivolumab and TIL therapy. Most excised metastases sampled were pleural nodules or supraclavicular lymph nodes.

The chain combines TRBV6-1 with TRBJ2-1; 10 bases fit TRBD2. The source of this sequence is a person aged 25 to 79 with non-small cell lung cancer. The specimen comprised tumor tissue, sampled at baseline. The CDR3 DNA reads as TGTGCCAGCAGTGAAAGCGGGGGGGCCTACAATGAGCAGTTCTTC. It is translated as CASSESGGAYNEQFF.